These 27 T cell receptor beta chains were sequenced from one sample in a study of radiation and T cells in renal cell carcinoma. The method was immunoSEQ multiplex PCR; TCRdb's version includes in-frame clones alone and lacks a portion of them. Among fewer than 25,000 clones listed, around half were seen once. Sample treatment: treatment-naive control, cytoreductive nephrectomy. Specimen: tumor tissue, collected from a patient whose treatment was nephrectomy without radiotherapy. These receptors were obtained from a human donor with renal cell carcinoma.

This sequence joins TRBV2 and TRBJ1-2, with no clear D. The CDR3 has 14 residues. The V end was cut by 6 bases, the J end by 7 bases, with 18 bases between. From germline, CDR1 is SNHLY and CDR2 FYNNEI. The CDR3 sequence: CASSRGPPLGGYTF. The CDR3 DNA is TGTGCCAGCAGCCGCGGACCCCCGCTGGGTGGCTACACCTTC.

The sample holds a few counts of this clone. The CDR3 bases are TGTGCCAGCAGCTCCTTGACGGAAGCTTTCTTT. Encoded protein: CASSSLTEAFF. The J gene is TRBJ1-1, the V gene TRBV7-6; no clear D gene. This CDR3 has 11 amino acids. Germline V lookup: CDR1 SGHVS, CDR2 FNYEAQ. Trimming removed 4 bases from V and 8 bases from J, with 8 bases in between.

The genes are TRBV6-6 and TRBJ1-1, with TRBD1 matching over 10 bases. Trimming took 8 bases from V and 5 from J; bases not matched to a gene: 14. CDR1 and CDR2 from the germline V gene are MNHNY and SVGAGI (reference sequence). The CDR3 totals 16 residues. CDR3 DNA: TGTGCCAGCTTTTCAGGGGGACAGGGGACGGGAACTGAAGCTTTCTTT. Encoded protein: CASFSGGQGTGTEAFF.

J is TRBJ1-4 and V is TRBV19; the match to TRBD1 covers 8 bases. The germline CDR1 and CDR2 sequences are LNHDA and SQIVND (reference sequence). With 3 bases clipped from V and 2 bases from J, the junction kept 8 bases outside the gene matches. The CDR3 totals 17 residues. The CDR3 is CASSMVRGLWTNEKLFF. The CDR3, as DNA: TGTGCCAGTAGTATGGTCAGGGGGCTTTGGACTAATGAAAAACTGTTTTTT.

This chain links TRBV6-1 with TRBJ1-1; TRBD1 matches 7 bases. CDR1 is MNHNS and CDR2 is SASEGT in the germline V gene. This CDR3 comprises 15 residues. With V trimmed by 10 bases and J by 0 bases, 11 bases remained unmatched. The CDR3 spells CATNYQGDLNTEAFF. The DNA for the CDR3 is TGTGCCACAAATTACCAGGGGGATCTGAACACTGAAGCTTTCTTT.

A remark on this clone: Relative to the germline gene, one junction end is altered; a read error may explain this. The gene calls are TRBV7-2 and TRBJ2-7, with D unclear. Germline-derived CDR1 and CDR2 are SGHTA and FQGNSA. The CDR3 spans 14 residues. CDR3 nucleotides: TGCGCCAGCAGCCCGCTGAACGGAGCCTACGAGCAGTACTTC. It codes for CASSPLNGAYEQYF.

The chain has TRBV9 and TRBJ1-6; the D gene is possibly TRBD1 (5 bases). V gave up 7 bases and J gave up 9 bases, with 14 bases separating them. The V gene's germline CDR1 is SGDLS and CDR2 YYNGEE. CDR3 length: 13 residues. Here the CDR3 reads CASGSSGTSPLHF. The CDR3 DNA is TGTGCCAGCGGCTCTTCAGGGACTTCACCCCTCCACTTT.

This clone was picked up a small number of times. The chain couples TRBV9 to TRBJ2-7, with unresolved D. This CDR3 is built from 14 residues. The V gene's germline CDR1 is SGDLS and CDR2 YYNGEE. V shed 0 bases and J shed 2 bases, with 9 bases lying between them. This chain's CDR3 is CASSVGPAAYEQYF. In DNA form, the CDR3 reads TGTGCCAGCAGCGTAGGACCGGCTGCCTACGAGCAGTACTTC.

The chain carries TRBV7-3 and TRBJ1-2, with D unclear. CDR3 length: 15 residues. CDR1 SGHTA and CDR2 FQGTGA come from the germline V gene. Trimming took 5 bases from V and 0 from J, leaving 13 bases between them. The CDR3 coding sequence is TGTGCCAGCAGCGCCACCCACTTATCTAACTATGGCTACACCTTC. It specifies CASSATHLSNYGYTF. Together with reference TRBV7-3 and TRBJ1-2, the CDR3 gives the full variable domain: GAGVSQTPSNKVTEKGKYVELRCDPISGHTALYWYRQSLGQGPEFLIYFQGTGAADDSGLPNDRFFAVRPEGSVSTLKIQRTERGDSAVYLCASSATHLSNYGYTFGSGTRLTVV.

The rearrangement uses TRBV7-6 and TRBJ1-6; TRBD1 agrees at 10 bases. CDR3 length: 15 amino acids. With 5 bases clipped from V and 6 bases from J, the junction kept 4 bases outside the gene matches. Germline CDR1 reads SGHVS; CDR2 reads FNYEAQ. CDR3 nucleotide sequence: TGTGCCAGCAGCCCGCGGACAGGGGGTAATTCACCCCTCCACTTT. Translating it yields CASSPRTGGNSPLHF.

The CDR3 region is CASSSREGQFSYEQYF. The CDR3 DNA reads TGTGCCAGCAGCTCCCGGGAGGGACAGTTCTCCTACGAGCAGTACTTC. The genes are TRBV5-4 and TRBJ2-7; TRBD2 might be the D (8 bases). Trimming took 3 bases from V and 0 from J, leaving 16 bases between them. The CDR3 covers 16 residues. Germline loops: CDR1 SGHNT, CDR2 YYREEE (reference sequence).

In its sample, this clone is medium-sized. The V gene is TRBV27, the J gene TRBJ1-2, with 11 bases lining up with TRBD1. Germline CDR1 and CDR2: MNHEY and SMNVEV (reference sequence). V lost 6 bases to trimming and J lost 8 bases; unmatched junction nucleotides: 5. The CDR3 runs 13 residues. CDR3 protein: CASRPGTGGGYTF. The CDR3 coding sequence is TGTGCCAGCAGACCCGGGACAGGGGGGGGCTACACCTTC.

This rearrangement joins TRBV27 to TRBJ1-6; D possibly corresponds to TRBD1 (6 bases). CDR1 is MNHEY, CDR2 SMNVEV, per germline (reference sequence). V was pared by 4 bases and J by 0 bases, with 13 bases between. This CDR3 has 17 residues. CDR3 protein: CASSSKGVSSYNSPLHF. The CDR3 nucleotides are TGTGCCAGCAGTTCAAAGGGGGTGAGCTCCTATAATTCACCCCTCCACTTT.

The genes are TRBV7-7 and TRBJ1-3; D remains unclear. In germline, CDR1 is SSHAT, CDR2 FNYEAQ (reference sequence). The CDR3 has 15 residues. V shed 1 base and J shed 3 bases, with 10 bases lying between them. The CDR3 bases are TGTGCCAGCAGCTTAGGCCCTGGGTTTGGAAACACCATATATTTT. This encodes CASSLGPGFGNTIYF.

The V and J genes are TRBV29-1 and TRBJ1-3, with D tentatively TRBD1 (5 bases). The CDR3 has 15 amino acids. Trimming took 3 bases from V and 3 from J, leaving 15 bases between them. Germline CDR1 SQVTM, CDR2 ANQGSEA. The CDR3 nucleotides read TGCAGCGTTGAGGAGACCGGGGCTATTGGAAACACCATATATTTT. The encoded protein is CSVEETGAIGNTIYF.

The genes are TRBV29-1 and TRBJ2-2; D assignment may be TRBD1 or TRBD2 (6 bases each). Germline V gives CDR1 SQVTM, CDR2 ANQGSEA. Trimming removed 5 bases from V and 6 bases from J, with 10 bases in between. The CDR3 consists of 12 residues. In DNA, the CDR3 is TGCAGCGTTTTAGGGGGGTCCGGGGAGCTGTTTTTT. Amino acid sequence: CSVLGGSGELFF.

This clone was seen only a few times. The J gene is TRBJ2-2, the V gene TRBV7-9; D remains unclear. The V gene's germline CDR1 is SEHNR and CDR2 FQNEAQ (reference sequence). V lost 3 bases and J 1 base, leaving 15 bases between the germline ends. The CDR3 spans 17 residues. CDR3: CASSLVSALRNTGELFF. CDR3 nucleotides: TGTGCCAGCAGCTTGGTGTCCGCCCTCAGGAACACCGGGGAGCTGTTTTTT.

The chain has TRBV25-1 and TRBJ1-5, with D uncertain. The ends were cut back, 7 bases at V and 5 bases at J, with 12 bases in the middle. CDR1 and CDR2 from the germline V gene are MGHDK and SYGVNS. The CDR3 runs 13 residues. The DNA of the CDR3 is TGTGCCAGCAAAGTTAGGAGATATCAGCCCCAGCATTTT. It translates to CASKVRRYQPQHF.

This clone showed up just a few times. CDR3 sequence (DNA): TGTGCCAGCAGGTCCGGACAGGGTCCCACTGAAGCTTTCTTT. Translating gives CASRSGQGPTEAFF. The chain recombines TRBV28 with TRBJ1-1; 8 bases align to TRBD1. This CDR3 has 14 amino acids. Germline CDR1 reads MDHEN; CDR2 reads SYDVKM. The trim removed 6 bases at V and 4 bases at J, leaving 7 bases unmatched. Filled out from reference TRBV28 and TRBJ1-1, the complete variable domain reads DVKVTQSSRYLVKRTGEKVFLECVQDMDHENMFWYRQDPGLGLRLIYFSYDVKMKEKGDIPEGYSVSREKKERFSLILESASTNQTSMYLCASRSGQGPTEAFFGQGTRLTVV.

This clone has ten or more counts. V usage is TRBV5-1 and J usage is TRBJ2-1, with 10 bases lining up with TRBD2. The CDR3 is 15 residues long. V lost 2 bases, J lost 7 bases, and 6 bases stayed unmatched. The germline V gene encodes CDR1 SGHRS and CDR2 YFSETQ. The CDR3 nucleotides are TGCGCCAGCAGCTTAGCGGGGGGGCCTGTTAATGAGCAGTTCTTC. Residues: CASSLAGGPVNEQFF.

This chain joins TRBV6-1 and TRBJ2-3, with D perhaps assigned TRBD1 or TRBD2 (5 bases each). The CDR3 is 14 amino acids. The V gene lost 2 bases and the J gene lost 5 bases, with 11 bases spanning the gap. Germline values: CDR1 MNHNS, CDR2 SASEGT. The CDR3 DNA reads as TGTGCCAGCAGTGAAACGGGGCGTGGAGATACGCAGTATTTT. As protein: CASSETGRGDTQYF.

The V call is TRBV18, the J call TRBJ2-7; the D gene is possibly TRBD1 (7 bases). V lost 0 bases, J lost 1 base, and 13 bases lay in between. CDR1 is KGHSH and CDR2 is LQKENI in the germline V gene. This CDR3 is built from 16 residues. CDR3 nucleotides: TGTGCCAGCTCACCACCGGAGGGACAGCTTTCCTACGAGCAGTACTTC. Residues: CASSPPEGQLSYEQYF.

V and J are TRBV19 and TRBJ1-1; the D gene is possibly TRBD1 (6 bases). There are 15 residues in the CDR3. Trimming took 5 bases from V and 7 from J, leaving 20 bases between them. Per the germline V gene, CDR1 is LNHDA and CDR2 is SQIVND (reference sequence). CDR3 region: CASSPTTGGIDEAFF. The CDR3 coding sequence is TGTGCCAGTAGTCCCACCACGGGGGGCATTGATGAAGCTTTCTTT.

The CDR3: CASSIRAGGSYNEQFF. CDR3 nucleotides: TGTGCCAGTAGTATTAGGGCGGGGGGATCCTACAATGAGCAGTTCTTC. This chain joins TRBV19 and TRBJ2-1; TRBD2 aligns across 8 bases. Germline V gives CDR1 LNHDA, CDR2 SQIVND (reference sequence). The CDR3 totals 16 residues. Germline trimming cut 3 bases from V and 1 base from J; bases unmatched to any gene: 5.

The J gene is TRBJ1-1, the V gene TRBV29-1, with D hard to call. This CDR3 comprises 17 residues. Germline V lookup: CDR1 SQVTM, CDR2 ANQGSEA. The V gene lost 1 base and the J gene lost 1 base, with 19 bases spanning the gap. DNA for the CDR3: TGCAGCGTTGAAGGAAAAGAAGGGTTCAATAGGAACACTGAAGCTTTCTTT. This sequence encodes CSVEGKEGFNRNTEAFF.

V gene TRBV2 combines with J gene TRBJ2-3; TRBD1 aligns across 8 bases. From germline, CDR1 is SNHLY and CDR2 FYNNEI. CDR3 length equals 14 residues. V lost 7 bases, J lost 4 bases, and 7 bases stayed unmatched. For the CDR3, the DNA is TGTGCCAGCATCGGCAGGGGGCCCGCAGATACGCAGTATTTT. It is translated as CASIGRGPADTQYF. The full variable domain, rest sourced from reference TRBV2 and TRBJ2-3, is EPEVTQTPSHQVTQMGQEVILRCVPISNHLYFYWYRQILGQKVEFLVSFYNNEISEKSEIFDDQFSVERPDGSNFTLKIRSTKLEDSAMYFCASIGRGPADTQYFGPGTRLTVL.

This clone was detected ten times or more. V is TRBV19 and J is TRBJ2-7; D is possibly TRBD1 (5 bases). Per germline, CDR1 LNHDA and CDR2 SQIVND (reference sequence). The CDR3 is 15 amino acids. The V end lost 1 base, the J end lost 2 bases, and 12 bases lay between the germline ends. CDR3 loop: CASSIGARVAYEQYF. The CDR3 bases are TGTGCCAGTAGTATAGGTGCCAGGGTCGCCTACGAGCAGTACTTC.